The T cell receptor (beta chain) under discussion was sequenced for a study of blood T cells in healthy people across ages. Across the whole study: About one barcoded beta molecule per two T cells came from capture by template switching. Study-level results: The fall in TCR beta diversity per million T cells was roughly linear with age. Calculation of diversity from one million T cells yielded estimates considered to be underestimates.

Trimming removed 3 bases from V and 4 bases from J; junction bases left unmatched: 6. The germline CDR1 and CDR2 sequences are MNHEY and SMNVEV (reference sequence). The CDR3 loop spans 14 amino acids. For the second PCR, which ran for 7 to 11 cycles, a sample-barcoded 5' primer and a J-beta primer mix were used. TCRdb reanalysed the 5' RACE reads using MiXCR and keeps one entry per CDR3 protein. This sample yields 800,000 or so distinct CDR3 sequences, of which 46% are seen a single time; about a sixth belongs to the top ten. This clonotype has a handful of counts. Its cognate antigen is unknown. The chain links TRBV27 to TRBJ2-7; 7 bases map to TRBD1. Sequenced material: blood. The TCR was taken from a man older than 75 in good health. As DNA, the CDR3 is TGTGCCAGCAGTTTTCGACAGGGCGGGTACGAGCAGTACTTC. It codes for CASSFRQGGYEQYF.